This entry concerns a single T cell receptor (beta chain). Its antigen is not identified. Other DNA sequences in this specimen translate into the identical CDR3. This entry belongs to a study of siplizumab effects on memory and regulatory T cells. Overall study results and limits: Siplizumab caused a significant drop in alloreactive sequences traceable to unstimulated CD4+ memory cells. Few alloreactive clones mapped to unstimulated subsets. Researchers could not give a naive or memory phenotype to roughly 75-96% of proliferating CD4+ or CD8+ clones.

CDR1 is SGDLS, CDR2 YYNGEE, per germline. Trimming left V 0 bases short and J 9 bases short, with 8 bases between. CDR3 size: 12 residues. Per-sample assaying covered 95,000 to 100,000 TCR templates. Clones were read by immunoSEQ multiplex PCR, and TCRdb kept only the in-frame ones, dropping some. The sample lists thousands of clones, under 80% seen once, with around 50% in the top ten. Input material: effector memory CD8+ T cells sorted from blood. As for subset: unstimulated CD8+ effector memory T cells. The chain is built from TRBV9 and TRBJ2-3; D call uncertain. This sequence was found in a human donor in good health. CDR3 residues: CASSVEKGTQYF. CDR3 sequence (DNA): TGTGCCAGCAGCGTAGAGAAGGGCACGCAGTATTTT.